This T cell receptor (beta chain) stems from a study of blood T cell repertoires in COVID-19. On the study more broadly: From the United States, Italy and Spain came samples of acute and convalescent COVID-19. Sources were T cells, B-cell-depleted T cells, or PBMCs; the material itself was cDNA or gDNA.

Assay: immunoSEQ multiplex PCR; the TCRdb copy retains only in-frame clones and omits some. The sample consists of about 160,000 clones, 85% of them appearing once. This sequence was found in a human donor with acute or convalescent COVID-19. The donor label of this sample is uncertain. Specimen: peripheral blood.

CDR3 nucleotide sequence: TGTGCCAGTAGTATAGGGACAGTTTCCTACGAGCAGTACTTC. It encodes CASSIGTVSYEQYF. The gene calls are TRBV19 and TRBJ2-7, with D maybe TRBD1 (6 bases). Deletions cut 1 base from V and 1 base from J, with 8 bases between. The CDR3 spans 14 residues. Germline-derived CDR1 and CDR2 are LNHDA and SQIVND (reference sequence).